The sequence of this T cell receptor beta chain was determined in a study of T cell responses to AZD1222 COVID-19 vaccine. General observations from the study: Most donors were white British and more were female, and clonal diversity was possibly underestimated. Only six or seven AZD1222 recipients tested seropositive at baseline.

This clone was counted a few times. What it binds is not known. Trimming took 4 bases from V and 4 from J; bases not matched to a gene: 13. The CDR3 runs 16 residues. CDR1 is MDHEN and CDR2 is SYDVKM in the germline V gene. Assay: immunoSEQ multiplex PCR; the TCRdb copy retains only in-frame clones and omits some. Among 45,000 to 60,000 clones, 75% to 90% were seen once, and the ten largest hold roughly a sixth. The chain links TRBV28 to TRBJ2-7; 7 positions agree with TRBD2. Material: peripheral blood, obtained on day 0 of AZD1222 vaccination. This TCR derives from an adult in good health. CDR3 in DNA: TGTGCCAGCAGTTCCCCGGTTAGGACTAGAGTTTACGAGCAGTACTTC. Protein sequence: CASSSPVRTRVYEQYF.